These 9 T cell receptor beta chains were all obtained from the same sample, sequenced in a study of CD8+ T cells in alopecia areata (dated by TCRdb to 2016 to 2019). This specimen's treatment or condition label, interpreted: oral pan-JAK inhibitor, 5-10 mg twice daily. Library prep was done by the immunoSEQ multiplex PCR assay. For TCR sequencing, RNA was extracted from every sample and reverse transcribed into cDNA to serve as template. This immuneACCESS table, as held by TCRdb, lists in-frame sequences with V and J called but not all clones. Of the missing ones, under half trace to an unresolved V gene in checked studies; the others have no known cause. The sample yields about 180,000 clones; about half were counted once. The leading ten clones occupy around 10% of the sample. Sequencing used CD8+ T cells sorted from blood, obtained at approximately week 51, from a patient treated with tofacitinib. The source is a human donor with alopecia areata.

This sequence joins TRBV11-3 and TRBJ2-1; D not certain. Germline-derived CDR1 and CDR2 are SGHNT and YENEEA. Trimming removed 5 bases from V and 9 bases from J, with 11 bases in between. The CDR3 length is 12 residues. In DNA, the CDR3 is TGTGCCAGCAGCACGCTAGATCGTGAGCAGTTCTTC. Translated: CASSTLDREQFF.

The V and J genes are TRBV2 and TRBJ1-1; D is unresolved. The ends were cut back, 0 bases at V and 4 bases at J, with 15 bases in the middle. This CDR3 contains 16 residues. Germline loops: CDR1 SNHLY, CDR2 FYNNEI. Here the CDR3 reads CASSEALPSHGTEAFF. CDR3 DNA: TGTGCCAGCAGTGAAGCGCTTCCCTCCCACGGCACTGAAGCTTTCTTT. The complete variable domain, with remaining parts taken from reference TRBV2 and TRBJ1-1, reads EPEVTQTPSHQVTQMGQEVILRCVPISNHLYFYWYRQILGQKVEFLVSFYNNEISEKSEIFDDQFSVERPDGSNFTLKIRSTKLEDSAMYFCASSEALPSHGTEAFFGQGTRLTVV.

This clone came up a few times. This chain uses TRBV23-1 with TRBJ2-7; 8 nucleotides agree with TRBD2. TRBV23-1 is classed as an ORF, of uncertain function. Trimming removed 0 bases from V and 7 bases from J; junction bases left unmatched: 5. The CDR3 is 14 residues long. The CDR3 here is CASSQSRGGPEQYF. In DNA, the CDR3 is TGCGCCAGCAGTCAATCACGGGGGGGGCCGGAGCAGTACTTC.

This chain uses TRBV7-8 with TRBJ2-7, with D possibly being TRBD1 (6 bases). The V and J ends lost 5 bases and 1 base respectively, with 12 bases between them. Looked up from germline, CDR1 is SGHVS and CDR2 is FQNEAQ. CDR3 size: 14 residues. The CDR3 sequence: CASSVGTSSYEQYF. Here the CDR3 DNA reads TGTGCCAGCAGCGTCGGGACATCATCCTACGAGCAGTACTTC.

This clone has just one count. This chain links TRBV11-3 with TRBJ2-1, with a possible D match to TRBD1 (6 bases). Trimming removed 5 bases at V and 0 bases at J, with 14 bases between. Germline values: CDR1 SGHNT, CDR2 YENEEA. The CDR3 loop spans 16 amino acids. CDR3 residues: CASSPGAGSSYNEQFF. CDR3 nucleotides: TGTGCCAGCAGCCCAGGGGCAGGGAGCTCCTACAATGAGCAGTTCTTC.

The rearrangement uses TRBV5-6 and TRBJ2-3; TRBD1 matches 7 bases. Germline V gene lookup returns CDR1 SGHDT and CDR2 YYEEEE. The CDR3 runs to 15 residues. Trimming took 2 bases from V and 3 from J; bases not matched to a gene: 6. The CDR3 DNA reads TGTGCCAGCAGCTTAGACAGGGAGATGACAGATACGCAGTATTTT. Amino acid sequence: CASSLDREMTDTQYF.

This chain connects TRBV6-5 to TRBJ2-7; D is possibly TRBD2 (6 bases). Germline CDR1 and CDR2: MNHEY and SVGAGI. Trimming left V 10 bases short and J 4 bases short, with 20 bases between. The CDR3 length is 14 residues. The CDR3 loop reads CATNSMGGEYEQYF. CDR3 in DNA: TGTGCCACAAATTCGATGGGGGGAGAGTACGAGCAGTACTTC.

The gene calls are TRBV27 and TRBJ2-1; TRBD2 agrees at 10 bases. V trimming: 7 bases; J trimming: 8 bases; junction bases outside the gene matches: 11. Germline CDR1 reads MNHEY; CDR2 reads SMNVEV (reference sequence). CDR3 length: 15 amino acids. The CDR3 nucleotides read TGTGCCAGCATAGTCAGCGGGGGGGCCCTCGATGAGCAGTTCTTC. Its protein is CASIVSGGALDEQFF.

In its sample, this clone was seen a few times. This chain connects TRBV27 to TRBJ2-5; a possible D gene is TRBD1 (5 bases). CDR1 MNHEY and CDR2 SMNVEV come from the germline V gene (reference sequence). CDR3 length: 12 residues. V was pared by 7 bases and J by 4 bases, with 10 bases between. The CDR3 sequence: CASTGQGETQYF. The CDR3 DNA sequence: TGTGCCAGCACAGGTCAGGGAGAGACCCAGTACTTC.